The rows below give T cell receptor beta chains drawn from one sample of a study of shared clonotypes between healthy human individuals. Some clones are missing from TCRdb's copy, which holds only in-frame ones; the method was immunoSEQ multiplex PCR. The sample includes around 1,900,000 clones, just under 95% of them seen just once. Sequencing was performed on naive CD8+ T cells from PBMCs. The origin of the receptors is a young man in good health. Some clones in this sample may be carry-over from other donors' samples. The CDR3 runs from the conserved cysteine through the conserved F or W.

>TRBJ2-7|TRBV5-1|14
CASSPTGILYEQYF
>TRBJ2-7|TRBV7-2|14
CASSLGSGSYEQYF
>TRBJ2-7|TRBV7-9|15
CASSRLGTRGHEQYF
>TRBJ1-1|TRBV6-1|15
CASRDRRQGYTEAFF
>TRBJ1-4|TRBV28|13
CASSLTANEKLFF
>TRBJ2-1|TRBV6-5|15
CASSYSGGVRNEQFF
>TRBJ2-3|TRBV4-3|17
CASSHTLAGGFGDTQYF
>TRBJ2-3|TRBV27|15
CASSLQLAGTDTQYF
>TRBJ2-1|TRBV7-8|16
CASTETGAPNYNEQFF
>TRBJ1-2|TRBV28|16
CASSPLLTGQGHGYTF
>TRBJ2-1|TRBV7-8|15
CASSPVGLASNEQFF
>TRBJ2-5|TRBV19|14
CASSIRSGLETQYF
>TRBJ1-5|TRBV27|12
CASSSLNQPQHF
>TRBJ2-7|TRBV19|16
CASSAPLAGGLYEQYF
>TRBJ2-7|TRBV6-1|12
CASRGRIYEQYF
>TRBJ2-2|TRBV20-1|11
CSARTAGELFF
>TRBJ2-5|TRBV28|14
CASSLDPSQETQYF
>TRBJ2-7|TRBV27|14
CASSLSGQIYEQYF
>TRBJ2-3|TRBV7-3|14
CASSRSGSWDTQYF
>TRBJ2-1|TRBV29-1|13
CSAGVVGDNEQFF
>TRBJ2-2|TRBV7-2|16
CASSLLGGANTGELFF
>TRBJ2-7|TRBV27|15
CASSLGQGHYNEQYF
>TRBJ2-7|TRBV29-1|13
CSTTTGGRGEQYF
>TRBJ2-3|TRBV5-5|15
CASRVLGRLTDTQYF
>TRBJ2-1|TRBV29-1|10
CSVVDNEQFF
>TRBJ1-1|TRBV15|15
CATIEGAGARTEAFF
>TRBJ2-1|TRBV28|16
CASSLWPSATLNEQFF
>TRBJ2-7|TRBV7-8|16
CASSSGLAGRSYEQYF
>TRBJ2-3|TRBV4-3|16
CASSQATSGNTDTQYF
>TRBJ2-1|TRBV10-3|13
CAIRDRGENEQFF
>TRBJ2-5|TRBV5-4|15
CASSFFLAGQATQYF
>TRBJ2-7|TRBV9|15
CASSVGEGHTYEQYF
>TRBJ2-1|TRBV5-1|13
CASRLGNYNEQFF
>TRBJ1-1|TRBV25-1|13
CATAPSENTEAFF
>TRBJ2-3|TRBV9|16
CASSSRQGTVTDTQYF